The rows below give T cell receptor beta chains drawn from one sample of a study of radiation and T cells in renal cell carcinoma. Profiled with immunoSEQ multiplex PCR; TCRdb holds only in-frame clones, not every one. The sample has 150,000 to 200,000 clones, 88% seen once. The sequences come from blood, collected from a patient whose treatment included radiotherapy and nephrectomy. Receptor source: a woman aged 45 to 65 with renal cell carcinoma. Each CDR3 is given with its conserved first and last residue. A D gene is named only where the DNA matches it firmly. The size field is filled for only some rows; it gives once, few, many or a size class.

v_gene	abundance	j_gene	d_gene	CDR3aa	CDR3nt
TRBV6-4	.	TRBJ2-2	TRBD1	CASSPGQGMHTGELFF	TGTGCCAGCAGCCCGGGACAGGGGATGCACACCGGGGAGCTGTTTTTT
TRBV18	.	TRBJ1-3	.	CASSPGPGNTIYF	TGTGCCAGCTCCCCAGGACCTGGAAACACCATATATTTT
TRBV7-8	.	TRBJ2-5	TRBD2	CASSLANLGLAGGPEETQYF	TGTGCCAGCAGCTTAGCGAATCTAGGACTAGCGGGGGGACCGGAAGAGACCCAGTACTTC
TRBV7-8	.	TRBJ2-7	TRBD2	CASSIGLAEAYEQYF	TGTGCCAGCAGCATAGGACTAGCTGAAGCCTACGAGCAGTACTTC
TRBV6-1	.	TRBJ1-1	.	CASAGGRVNTEAFF	TGTGCCAGCGCGGGTGGGAGGGTGAACACTGAAGCTTTCTTT
TRBV5-1	.	TRBJ2-1	TRBD1	CASSLPGQGLNEQFF	TGCGCCAGCAGCTTACCGGGACAGGGTTTAAATGAGCAGTTCTTC
TRBV15	.	TRBJ1-1	TRBD1	CATSRDRGITEAFF	TGTGCCACCAGCAGGGACAGGGGTATCACTGAAGCTTTCTTT
TRBV7-6	.	TRBJ1-1	.	CASSRFYGVEAFF	TGTGCCAGCAGCCGCTTCTACGGGGTTGAAGCTTTCTTT
TRBV11-2	.	TRBJ1-4	.	CASSQDLRSEKLFF	TGCGCCAGCAGCCAAGACCTACGGTCGGAAAAACTGTTTTTT
TRBV9	once	TRBJ2-2	.	CASSVAGSTGELFF	TGTGCCAGCAGCGTAGCAGGCAGCACCGGGGAGCTGTTTTTT
TRBV30	.	TRBJ2-2	.	CAWSVRETGELFF	TGTGCCTGGAGTGTACGAGAGACCGGGGAGCTGTTTTTT
TRBV30	.	TRBJ1-6	TRBD1	CAWTGQGEPLHF	TGTGCCTGGACCGGACAGGGAGAACCCCTCCACTTT
TRBV5-6	.	TRBJ2-7	.	CASSPRWGLYEQYF	TGTGCCAGCAGCCCCCGGTGGGGATTATACGAGCAGTACTTC
TRBV18	.	TRBJ2-6	.	CASSPLPGQRSGANVLTF	TGTGCCAGCTCACCGTTACCGGGACAACGCTCTGGGGCCAACGTCCTGACTTTC
TRBV6-5	.	TRBJ2-7	TRBD2	CASTPPSGGAYEQYF	TGTGCCAGCACCCCCCCAAGCGGGGGGGCCTACGAGCAGTACTTC
TRBV5-5	few	TRBJ2-1	TRBD1	CASSHTGTGSYNEQFF	TGTGCCAGCAGCCACACCGGGACAGGGTCCTACAATGAGCAGTTCTTC
TRBV23-1	.	TRBJ1-3	.	CASSQSHSSGNTIYF	TGCGCCAGCAGTCAATCGCACAGCTCTGGAAACACCATATATTTT
TRBV5-1	.	TRBJ2-7	.	CASSPDWGDSYEQYF	TGCGCCAGCAGCCCGGATTGGGGGGACTCCTACGAGCAGTACTTC
TRBV6-5	.	TRBJ1-1	TRBD1	CASSYLGTGNTEAFF	TGTGCCAGCAGTTATTTGGGGACAGGGAACACTGAAGCTTTCTTT
TRBV19	.	TRBJ1-5	TRBD1	CASSTGRGQGAPYSNQPQHF	TGTGCCAGTAGTACGGGAAGAGGACAGGGGGCTCCATATAGCAATCAGCCCCAGCATTTT
TRBV7-9	.	TRBJ2-7	TRBD2	CASSPTSGALSSYEQYF	TGTGCCAGCAGCCCCACTAGCGGGGCCCTAAGCTCCTACGAGCAGTACTTC
TRBV6-1	.	TRBJ1-4	TRBD1	CASLPGQGFEKLFF	TGTGCCAGCCTACCGGGACAGGGGTTTGAAAAACTGTTTTTT
TRBV18	once	TRBJ2-1	TRBD2	CASSPLFGLAGGRAQFF	TGTGCCAGCTCACCACTGTTTGGACTAGCGGGGGGGCGGGCGCAGTTCTTC
TRBV19	few	TRBJ1-1	.	CASSQHKNTEAFF	TGTGCCAGTAGTCAACACAAGAACACTGAAGCTTTCTTT
TRBV5-1	.	TRBJ1-4	TRBD1	CASSWAPQGSTNEKLFF	TGCGCCAGCAGCTGGGCTCCACAGGGGAGTACTAATGAAAAACTGTTTTTT
TRBV7-2	.	TRBJ2-1	.	CASSVRDGLYNEQFF	TGTGCCAGCAGCGTACGGGACGGCCTTTACAATGAGCAGTTCTTC